This T cell receptor (beta chain) was retrieved from a study of regulatory T cells in long-lasting Graves disease. As for time point: newly diagnosed GD, antithyroid drugs for less than 3 months. Generation of the TCR library employed RNA extracted from PBMCs. EDTA tubes received around 9 milliliters of drawn peripheral blood. Assembly of TCR beta libraries relied on iRepertoire HTBI primers together with Arm-PCR of CDR3 regions. TCRdb reanalysed the multiplex PCR reads using MiXCR and keeps one entry per CDR3 protein. Among around 420,000 distinct CDR3 sequences listed, 15% were seen once. These same records also appear under a second study, on T cells in Graves' hyperthyroidism and ophthalmopathy. From that paper: With the HTBI primer set, the TCR CDR3 went through a first round of RT-PCR. Most thyroid clonotypes expanded above 0.001 appeared in blood too.

This sequence originates from a woman in her thirties or forties with Graves disease. Sequenced material: peripheral blood mononuclear cells (PBMCs), taken at new diagnosis, from a patient treated with antithyroid drugs.

The CDR3, as DNA: TGCAGCGTTGAAGGGGGACTGAACACCGGGGAGCTGTTTTTT. Translating it yields CSVEGGLNTGELFF. The rearrangement joins TRBV29-1 to TRBJ2-2, with D perhaps TRBD2 (6 bases). The V end was cut by 1 base, the J end by 1 base, with 7 bases between. The length of the CDR3 is 14 residues. CDR1 is SQVTM, CDR2 ANQGSEA, per germline.